This TCR beta chain is drawn from a study of OX40 agonist ivuxolimab in advanced cancers. Overall study context: Allowance was made for prior anti-PD-1, anti-PD-L1 or anti-CTLA-4 therapy, and 35% to 40% had some.

Drawing of blood for sampling happened at baseline, at cycle 4 day 1, and at cycle 7 day 1. The V segment lost 1 base and the J segment 7 bases; nucleotides outside the gene matches: 8. This CDR3 is 15 amino acids long. Germline CDR1 SEHNR, CDR2 FQNEAQ (reference sequence). This clone came up a few times. Sequencing was performed with immunoSEQ multiplex PCR; in TCRdb, only in-frame clones are kept and a portion is missing. The sample holds tens of thousands of clones, over 65% seen once. Sequencing was performed on CD4+ or CD8+ T cells sorted from blood, taken in a trial of the OX40 agonist ivuxolimab. V usage is TRBV7-9 and J usage is TRBJ2-7, with 9 bases fitting TRBD1. The clonotype comes from an adult with an advanced solid tumor such as melanoma, head and neck, liver or kidney cancer. CDR3 residues: CASSLGRDRVWEQYF. CDR3 DNA: TGTGCCAGCAGCTTAGGCCGGGACAGGGTTTGGGAGCAGTACTTC.